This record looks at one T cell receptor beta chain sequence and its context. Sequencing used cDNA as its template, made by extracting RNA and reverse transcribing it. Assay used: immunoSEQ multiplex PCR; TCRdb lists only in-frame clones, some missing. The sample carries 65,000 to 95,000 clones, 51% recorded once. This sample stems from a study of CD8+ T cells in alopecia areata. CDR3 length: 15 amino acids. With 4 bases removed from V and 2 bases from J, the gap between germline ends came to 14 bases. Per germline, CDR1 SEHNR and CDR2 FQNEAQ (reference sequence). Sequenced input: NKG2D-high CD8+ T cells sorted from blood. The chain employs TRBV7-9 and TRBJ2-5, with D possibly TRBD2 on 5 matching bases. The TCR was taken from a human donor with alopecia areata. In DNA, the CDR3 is TGTGCCAGCAGCTCGCTTCCGGGGTCTCAAGAGACCCAGTACTTC. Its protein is CASSSLPGSQETQYF.